Sequencing of this T cell receptor beta chain was carried out in a study of T cells after yellow fever vaccination. The study, taken as a whole, reports: A faster peak, day 5 versus 15, was reached by the weaker secondary response.

The germline gives CDR1 KGHSH, CDR2 LQKENI. CDR3 size: 16 residues. The V and J ends lost 3 bases and 2 bases respectively, with 14 bases between them. Details on this clonotype: The target antigen is unknown.

Researchers made TCR cDNA using 5'RACE template switching, and this step added a universal primer site and UMIs. Each CDR3 protein is one row after TCRdb ran MiXCR on the 5' RACE reads. The sample holds 500,000 to 650,000 distinct CDR3 sequences; around 12% are singletons and the top ten take more than 13%. V gene TRBV18 combines with J gene TRBJ1-5, with a possible D match to TRBD1 (6 bases). The sequenced sample was PBMCs, obtained on the day of the yellow fever booster vaccination. The TCR comes from a man in his thirties or forties who received the YFV17D yellow fever vaccine. The DNA for the CDR3 is TGTGCCAGCTCACCTGCGGGGGGCCTCGGCAATCAGCCCCAGCATTTT. Residues: CASSPAGGLGNQPQHF.